The present T cell receptor (beta chain) was sequenced within a study of sequential checkpoint blockade in melanoma. Study-level information: First-line arms were nivolumab then ipilimumab, or the reverse, randomized 1:1. After both sequences, patients received maintenance nivolumab.

Germline V gene sequence: CDR1 SGHNT, CDR2 YYREEE (reference sequence). The CDR3 has 13 amino acids. V lost 3 bases to trimming and J lost 5 bases, with 9 bases between them. The sample's treatment: randomized to nivolumab then ipilimumab (arm A) or the reverse (arm B). No patient had prior DNA-damaging chemotherapy. Live CD3+CD8+ CD19− CD56− cells were sorted from PBMCs. TCRdb's copy holds only in-frame clones and misses some; the assay was immunoSEQ multiplex PCR. Of 25,000 to 30,000 clones listed, 70% to 85% are singletons. The J gene is TRBJ2-1, the V gene TRBV5-4; D gene uncertain. The TCR was taken from a human donor with melanoma. The material sequenced was CD8+ T cells sorted from blood (inferred from file names), taken from a patient given nivolumab and ipilimumab in sequence. CDR3 loop: CASSSTRNNEQFF. CDR3 DNA sequence: TGTGCCAGCAGCTCGACACGAAACAATGAGCAGTTCTTC. The full variable domain, rest sourced from reference TRBV5-4 and TRBJ2-1, is ETGVTQSPTHLIKTRGQQVTLRCSSQSGHNTVSWYQQALGQGPQFIFQYYREEENGRGNFPPRFSGLQFPNYSSELNVNALELDDSALYLCASSSTRNNEQFFGPGTRLTVL.